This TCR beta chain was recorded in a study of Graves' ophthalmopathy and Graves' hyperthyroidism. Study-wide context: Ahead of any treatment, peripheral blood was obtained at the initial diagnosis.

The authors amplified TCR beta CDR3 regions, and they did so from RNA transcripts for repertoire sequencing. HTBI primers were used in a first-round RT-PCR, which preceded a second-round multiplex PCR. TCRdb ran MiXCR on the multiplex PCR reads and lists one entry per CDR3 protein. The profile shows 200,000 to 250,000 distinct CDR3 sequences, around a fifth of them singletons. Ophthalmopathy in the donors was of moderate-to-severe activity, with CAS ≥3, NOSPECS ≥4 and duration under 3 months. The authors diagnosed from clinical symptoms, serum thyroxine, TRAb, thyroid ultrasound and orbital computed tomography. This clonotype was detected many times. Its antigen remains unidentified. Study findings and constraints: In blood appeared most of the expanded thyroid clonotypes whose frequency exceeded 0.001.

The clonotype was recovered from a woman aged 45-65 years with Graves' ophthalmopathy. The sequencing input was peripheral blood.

CDR3 bases: TGCAGTGCTTCGGACTACCGTTACGAGCAGTACTTC. Translating it yields CSASDYRYEQYF. This chain uses TRBV20-1 with TRBJ2-7; D may be TRBD2 (6 bases). Deletions cut 5 bases from V and 4 bases from J, with 12 bases between. Germline lookup yields CDR1 DFQATT and CDR2 SNEGSKA (reference sequence). This CDR3 spans 12 amino acids.